Each of the 9 T cell receptor beta chains below was sequenced from the same sample in a study of OX40 agonist ivuxolimab in advanced cancers. This table comes from immunoSEQ multiplex PCR, and its TCRdb copy is limited to in-frame clones, with some not included. The sample holds more than 15,000 clones; roughly 89% are singletons and the top ten take approximately 65%. Here the sequenced sample was CD4+ or CD8+ T cells sorted from blood, taken in a trial of the OX40 agonist ivuxolimab. Receptors originate from an adult with an advanced solid tumor such as melanoma, head and neck, liver or kidney cancer.

V and J are TRBV6-4 and TRBJ2-1, with 10 positions matching TRBD2. Germline CDR1 is MRHNA and CDR2 is SNTAGT. The CDR3 totals 15 residues. The V gene end was trimmed by 5 bases and the J gene end by 4 bases; junction bases not matched to a gene: 5. The CDR3 coding sequence is TGTGCCAGCAGTCAAACTAGCGGGACGTACAATGAGCAGTTCTTC. Translated: CASSQTSGTYNEQFF.

This clone appeared a single time. The chain links TRBV4-2 to TRBJ2-1; D is unclear. The CDR3 has 16 amino acids. Per germline, CDR1 LGHNA and CDR2 YNFKEQ. The ends were cut back, 0 bases at V and 4 bases at J, with 13 bases in the middle. The CDR3 here is CASSQESNNPYNEQFF. In DNA form, the CDR3 reads TGTGCCAGCAGCCAAGAATCGAACAATCCGTACAATGAGCAGTTCTTC.

The chain couples TRBV4-3 to TRBJ1-4, with a possible D match to TRBD1 (6 bases). Trimming stripped 1 base from V and 0 bases from J, with 9 bases between. CDR3 length: 16 residues. Germline V gene data show CDR1 as LGHNA and CDR2 as YSLEER. The DNA of the CDR3 is TGCGCCAGCAGCCAAGGGACAGCTGCAACTAATGAAAAACTGTTTTTT. Translation: CASSQGTAATNEKLFF.

This clone was detected once. The genes are TRBV6-5 and TRBJ2-3; TRBD2 aligns across 10 bases. Trimming at V came to 0 bases and at J to 4 bases, leaving 4 bases not matched to a gene. The CDR3 runs 16 residues. In germline, CDR1 is MNHEY, CDR2 SVGAGI. CDR3: CASSYSGLAGADTQYF. The CDR3, as DNA: TGTGCCAGCAGTTACTCTGGGCTAGCGGGAGCAGATACGCAGTATTTT.

As DNA, the CDR3 is TGCGCCAGCAGCCATCGGGATTCCGAGACAGGGGGCGAGACCCAGTACTTC. Amino acid sequence: CASSHRDSETGGETQYF. This chain joins TRBV4-3 and TRBJ2-5, with 10 bases matching TRBD1. V lost 3 bases to trimming and J lost 5 bases; unmatched junction nucleotides: 12. Germline CDR1 is LGHNA and CDR2 is YSLEER. The CDR3 is 17 residues long.

J is TRBJ1-5 and V is TRBV4-2; D gene ambiguous. The germline gives CDR1 LGHNA, CDR2 YNFKEQ. V lost 0 bases and J 0 bases, leaving 6 bases between the germline ends. The length of the CDR3 is 15 residues. As DNA, the CDR3 is TGTGCCAGCAGCCAAGAGTTGAGTAGCAATCAGCCCCAGCATTTT. Its translation is CASSQELSSNQPQHF.

CDR3 in amino acids: CASSLQGATYEQYF. CDR3 coding DNA: TGTGCCAGCAGCCTACAGGGGGCCACCTACGAGCAGTACTTC. The gene calls are TRBV27 and TRBJ2-7; 9 nucleotides line up with TRBD1. The J segment lost 2 bases and the V segment lost 6 bases, leaving 5 bases of the junction unmatched. Germline CDR1 MNHEY, CDR2 SMNVEV (reference sequence). The CDR3 consists of 14 residues.

The chain couples TRBV4-3 to TRBJ2-7; the D gene is possibly TRBD1 (6 bases). This CDR3 spans 15 amino acids. Germline V gene data show CDR1 as LGHNA and CDR2 as YSLEER. V was cut by 0 bases and J by 4 bases, with 13 bases left in between. Written as DNA, the CDR3 is TGCGCCAGCAGCCAAGATTCGACAGGTGGGTACGAGCAGTACTTC. Translation: CASSQDSTGGYEQYF.

V usage is TRBV19 and J usage is TRBJ2-2; 14 nucleotides line up with TRBD2. V lost 5 bases, J lost 6 bases, and 11 bases stayed unmatched. Germline V gives CDR1 LNHDA, CDR2 SQIVND (reference sequence). This CDR3 has 18 residues. CDR3 bases: TGTGCCAGTAGTCCAACGCCGGGACTAGCGGGAGATGCCGGGGAGCTGTTTTTT. This sequence encodes CASSPTPGLAGDAGELFF.